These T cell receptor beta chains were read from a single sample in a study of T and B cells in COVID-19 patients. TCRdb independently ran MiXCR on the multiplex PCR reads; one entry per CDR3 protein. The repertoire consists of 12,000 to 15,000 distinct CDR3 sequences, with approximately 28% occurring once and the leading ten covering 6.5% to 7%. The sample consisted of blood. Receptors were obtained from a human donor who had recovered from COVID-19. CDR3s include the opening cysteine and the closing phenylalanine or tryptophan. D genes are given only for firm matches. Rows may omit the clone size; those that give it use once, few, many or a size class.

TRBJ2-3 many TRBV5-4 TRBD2 CASSLGTSGGNTQYF TGTGCCAGCAGCTTGGGGACTAGCGGGGGGAATACGCAGTATTTT
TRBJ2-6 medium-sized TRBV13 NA CASSWKPSGANVLTF TGTGCCAGCAGCTGGAAACCCTCTGGGGCCAACGTCCTGACTTTC
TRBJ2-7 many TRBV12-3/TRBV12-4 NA CASSSWYAYEQYF TGTGCCAGCAGTTCGTGGTACGCCTACGAGCAGTACTTC
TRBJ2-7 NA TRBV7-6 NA CASSPGPNYEQYF TGTGCCAGCAGCCCAGGGCCCAACTACGAGCAGTACTTC
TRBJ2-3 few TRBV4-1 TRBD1 CASSHRTKTGDGHTDTQYF TGTGCCAGCAGCCACCGAACCAAGACAGGGGACGGTCACACAGATACGCAGTATTTT
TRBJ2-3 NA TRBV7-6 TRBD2 CASSLSIGGAEDTQYF TGTGCCAGCAGCTTATCCATCGGGGGGGCCGAAGATACGCAGTATTTT
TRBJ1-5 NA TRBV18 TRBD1 CASKTGTGKSQPQHF TGTGCCAGCAAAACGGGGACAGGGAAGAGTCAGCCCCAGCATTTT
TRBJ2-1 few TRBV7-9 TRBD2 CASSAAGGPGVDEQFF TGTGCCAGCAGCGCCGCGGGAGGGCCGGGTGTCGATGAGCAGTTCTTC
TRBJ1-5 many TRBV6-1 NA CASSGADRAYTPQHF TGTGCCAGCAGCGGGGCAGATCGGGCGTACACGCCCCAGCATTTT
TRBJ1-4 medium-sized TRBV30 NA CAWNLGHGEKLFF TGTGCCTGGAATCTCGGGCATGGAGAAAAACTGTTTTTT
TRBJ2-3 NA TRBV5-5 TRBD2 CASSLMGWTSAITDTQYF TGTGCCAGCAGCTTAATGGGCTGGACTAGCGCGATTACAGATACGCAGTATTTT
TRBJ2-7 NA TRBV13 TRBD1 CASSVQGTAKEQYF TGTGCCAGCAGCGTCCAGGGGACAGCAAAGGAACAGTACTTC
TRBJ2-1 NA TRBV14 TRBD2 CASSQAGLANEQFF TGTGCCAGCAGCCAAGCGGGACTAGCAAATGAGCAGTTCTTC
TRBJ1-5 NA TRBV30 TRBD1 CAWSVAGGSQPQHF TGTGCCTGGAGTGTCGCAGGGGGAAGTCAGCCCCAGCATTTT
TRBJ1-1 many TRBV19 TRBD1 CASKEGGTGGTEAFF TGTGCCTCAAAGGAGGGCGGGACAGGGGGCACTGAAGCTTTCTTT
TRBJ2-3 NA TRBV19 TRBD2 CASSDYSGLAGISTDTQYF TGTGCCAGTAGTGATTACTCGGGACTAGCGGGGATTAGCACAGATACGCAGTATTTT
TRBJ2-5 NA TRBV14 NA CASSQADIPQETQYF TGTGCCAGCAGCCAGGCTGACATCCCACAAGAGACCCAGTACTTC
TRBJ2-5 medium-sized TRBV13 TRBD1 CASSFTGDETQYF TGTGCCAGCAGCTTCACAGGGGACGAGACCCAGTACTTC
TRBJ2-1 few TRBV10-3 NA CAISESGGADAYNEQFF TGTGCCATCAGTGAGTCGGGGGGAGCTGATGCCTACAATGAGCAGTTCTTC
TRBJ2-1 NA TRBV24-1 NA CATSDHPLLGGSYNEQFF TGTGCCACCAGTGACCACCCCCTCCTAGGAGGCTCCTACAATGAGCAGTTCTTC
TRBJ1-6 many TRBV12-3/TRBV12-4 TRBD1 CASSLARDSRLHF TGTGCCAGCAGTTTAGCCCGGGACAGCCGGCTCCACTTT
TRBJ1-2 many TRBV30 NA CAYGTYGYTF TGTGCCTACGGAACCTATGGCTACACCTTC
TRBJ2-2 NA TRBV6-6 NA CASSADRPNTGELFF TGTGCCAGCAGCGCAGACAGGCCGAACACCGGGGAGCTGTTTTTT
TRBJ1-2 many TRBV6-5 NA CASTLVWLGYTF TGTGCCAGCACCTTAGTTTGGTTGGGCTACACCTTC
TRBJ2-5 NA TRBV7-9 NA CASSLNPGLQETQYF TGTGCCAGCAGCCTCAACCCCGGACTGCAAGAGACCCAGTACTTC
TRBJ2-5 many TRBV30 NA CAWSVQTGPGETQYF TGTGCCTGGAGTGTCCAAACCGGGCCCGGGGAGACCCAGTACTTC
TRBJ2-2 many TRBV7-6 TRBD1 CASSLARGQGPGGELFF TGTGCCAGCAGCTTAGCCCGCGGACAGGGTCCGGGCGGGGAGCTGTTTTTT
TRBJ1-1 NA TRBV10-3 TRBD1 CAISGDSGQAFF TGTGCCATCAGCGGGGACAGCGGCCAAGCTTTCTTT
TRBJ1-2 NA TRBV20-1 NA CSAPTVNYGYTF TGCAGTGCTCCCACAGTAAACTATGGCTACACCTTC
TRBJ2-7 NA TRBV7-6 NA CASSARTDPYEQYF TGTGCCAGCAGCGCACGGACCGATCCCTACGAGCAGTACTTC
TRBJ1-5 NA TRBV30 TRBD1 CAWSEEGASNQPQHF TGTGCCTGGAGTGAAGAGGGGGCGAGCAATCAGCCCCAGCATTTT
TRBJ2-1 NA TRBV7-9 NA CASSGILMGKFF TGTGCCAGCAGCGGGATCCTGATGGGAAAGTTCTTC
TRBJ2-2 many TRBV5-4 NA CASSLVMGSGELFF TGTGCCAGCAGCCTCGTTATGGGCTCCGGGGAGCTGTTTTTT
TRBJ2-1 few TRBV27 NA CASSLNRGLTTNEQFF TGTGCCAGCAGTTTAAATAGGGGACTTACTACCAATGAGCAGTTCTTC
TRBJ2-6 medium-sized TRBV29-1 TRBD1 CSVWAAGGFGANVLTF TGCAGCGTTTGGGCGGCAGGGGGCTTTGGGGCCAACGTCCTGACTTTC
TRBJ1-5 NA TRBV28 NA CASTWGGFNQPQHF TGTGCCAGCACCTGGGGAGGGTTCAATCAGCCCCAGCATTTT
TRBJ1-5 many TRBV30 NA CAWSRGYNQPQHF TGTGCCTGGAGTAGAGGCTACAATCAGCCCCAGCATTTT